This T cell receptor (beta chain) emerged from a study of early T cells in non-severe SARS-CoV-2 infection. Study context: From unsorted whole blood, bulk RNA was sequenced, and the chains remained unpaired.

Researchers tagged individual cDNA molecules with unique molecular identifiers. Each CDR3 protein gets one entry after TCRdb re-called the 5' RACE reads with MiXCR. The sample holds tens of thousands of distinct CDR3 sequences, roughly 11% seen once. Study results and caveats: In VDJdb matching, anti-spike CD8 responses were favored while private and CD4 specificities went missing.

As to this clonotype: Its antigen is unidentified.

This CDR3 spans 13 amino acids. Germline-derived CDR1 and CDR2 are MGHDK and SYGVNS. Trimming stripped 1 base from V and 7 bases from J, with 11 bases between. The TCR originated in an adult who was a healthcare worker with PCR-confirmed SARS-CoV-2 infection or an uninfected control (not recorded which). The sequenced sample was whole blood, obtained at baseline. The chain joins TRBV25-1 to TRBJ2-7; perhaps TRBD2 as D (7 bases). The CDR3 nucleotides are TGTGCCAGCAGTGAATTTAGGGGGGGTGAGCAGTACTTC. This sequence encodes CASSEFRGGEQYF.